These 22 T cell receptor beta chains originate from one sample sequenced in a study of CD8+CD57+ T cells in acquired aplastic anemia. Sequencing was done on patients that had shown CD8+CD57+ cell expansion by flow cytometry. The TCR beta profiling, which covered VDJ combination and CDR3 sequence, was carried out using genomic DNA as the template. TCRdb fed the reads into MiXCR, producing one record per CDR3 protein. The sample yields hundreds of thousands of distinct CDR3 sequences, approximately 51% seen once. The sample was sorted CD4+, CD8+, or CD8+CD57+ T cells (not recorded which) from PBMCs. Receptors were obtained from a human donor with aplastic anemia.

The table lists this clonotype with many counts. The rearrangement links TRBV20-1 to TRBJ2-1; the D call may be TRBD1 or TRBD2 (5 bases each). This CDR3 is 14 amino acids long. V was cut by 6 bases and J by 7 bases, with 19 bases left in between. Germline-derived CDR1 and CDR2 are DFQATT and SNEGSKA (reference sequence). CDR3 DNA: TGCAGTGCCCGGGACGGGGCTAGACAGAATGAGCAGTTCTTC. Encoded protein: CSARDGARQNEQFF.

The chain links TRBV7-9 to TRBJ2-7; 11 bases match TRBD1. Germline V gene data show CDR1 as SEHNR and CDR2 as FQNEAQ (reference sequence). V gave up 5 bases and J gave up 6 bases; unmatched junction bases: 6. CDR3 length: 14 residues. CDR3 sequence reads: CASSRTGGAGEQYF. The CDR3 nucleotides are TGTGCCAGCAGCAGGACAGGGGGCGCGGGCGAGCAGTACTTC. The variable domain in full, completed from reference TRBV7-9 and TRBJ2-7, reads DTGVSQNPRHKITKRGQNVTFRCDPISEHNRLYWYRQTLGQGPEFLTYFQNEAQLEKSRLLSDRFSAERPKGSFSTLEIQRTEQGDSAMYLCASSRTGGAGEQYFGPGTRLTVT.

This clonotype was seen repeatedly, ten times or more. The chain joins TRBV5-1 to TRBJ1-1; TRBD1 agrees at 9 bases. The germline V gene has CDR1 SGHRS and CDR2 YFSETQ. The CDR3 is made up of 14 amino acids. Unmatched junction bases numbered 7, after V lost 2 bases and J lost 8 bases. CDR3 in amino acids: CASSLRDRATEAFF. CDR3 bases: TGCGCCAGCAGCTTAAGGGACAGGGCGACCGAAGCTTTCTTT.

V gene TRBV19 combines with J gene TRBJ1-6; weak D call: TRBD1 (5 bases). This CDR3 contains 15 residues. V was shortened by 3 bases and J by 7 bases, with 13 bases between the two germline ends. CDR1 and CDR2 (germline): LNHDA, SQIVND (reference sequence). The CDR3 nucleotides are TGTGCCAGTAGTATTGGACAAGGCCCCAATTCACCCCTCCACTTT. Translated, it gives CASSIGQGPNSPLHF.

This clonotype was detected a few times. The V and J genes are TRBV19 and TRBJ1-6, with 7 nucleotides matching TRBD1. V trimming: 4 bases; J trimming: 10 bases; junction bases outside the gene matches: 7. Germline CDR1 reads LNHDA; CDR2 reads SQIVND (reference sequence). The CDR3 has 14 amino acids. The CDR3 sequence: CASSTRQGESPLHF. In DNA form, the CDR3 reads TGTGCCAGTAGTACCCGACAGGGAGAGTCACCCCTCCACTTT.

Regarding this clonotype: At one end the junction does not follow the germline gene, possibly because of a read error. The V and J genes are TRBV3-1 and TRBJ1-3; D is unclear. From germline, CDR1 is LGHDT and CDR2 YNNKEL (reference sequence). This CDR3 is built from 8 residues. The chain's CDR3 is CASSPSFF. CDR3 bases: TGTGCCAGCAGCCCTAGTTTCTTT.

The CDR3 loop reads CSADRGRDTEAFF. CDR3 coding DNA: TGCAGTGCTGACAGGGGGCGAGACACTGAAGCTTTCTTT. The chain employs TRBV20-1 and TRBJ1-1; 10 bases fit TRBD1. V trimming: 5 bases; J trimming: 3 bases; junction bases outside the gene matches: 3. This CDR3 is built from 13 residues. CDR1 is DFQATT, CDR2 SNEGSKA, per germline (reference sequence).

The rearrangement joins TRBV7-9 to TRBJ1-6; D is unclear. CDR1 and CDR2 (germline): SEHNR, FQNEAQ (reference sequence). The CDR3 covers 14 residues. V was shortened by 6 bases and J by 9 bases, with 15 bases between the two germline ends. The CDR3 here is CASREGSGGSPLHF. CDR3 nucleotide sequence: TGTGCCAGCAGGGAGGGCAGCGGAGGTTCACCCCTCCACTTT.

This clonotype has more than one count but fewer than ten. A much larger clone sits a single nucleotide away, making a read error possible. The rearrangement joins TRBV7-9 to TRBJ1-2; the D is unclear. The germline V and J ends were trimmed by 0 bases and 1 base, with 6 bases remaining between them. Per the germline V gene, CDR1 is SEHNR and CDR2 is FQNEAQ (reference sequence). The CDR3 is 14 residues long. The CDR3 DNA reads as TGTGCCAGCAGCTTAGCGGGCAGTAACTATGGCTACACCTTC. This encodes CASSLAGSNYGYTF.

This rearrangement joins TRBV29-1 to TRBJ2-5; 13 bases match TRBD2. The CDR3 runs 12 residues. Germline V gives CDR1 SQVTM, CDR2 ANQGSEA. V shed 7 bases, J shed 5 bases, and the junction held 1 base outside the gene matches. The CDR3 here is CSGTSGGETQYF. As DNA, the CDR3 is TGCAGCGGGACTAGCGGGGGTGAGACCCAGTACTTC.

The genes are TRBV10-3 and TRBJ1-1; no clear D gene. Germline CDR1 reads ENHRY; CDR2 reads SYGVKD. CDR3 length equals 14 residues. The germline V and J ends were trimmed by 10 bases and 5 bases, with 20 bases remaining between them. The CDR3 nucleotides read TGTGCCAGCAGCGCTCTGGAGGCCAGAACTGAAGCTTTCTTT. It is translated as CASSALEARTEAFF.

This clonotype was detected only a few times. The V gene is TRBV12-3 or TRBV12-4, the J gene TRBJ1-1, with a tentative D call TRBD1 (5 bases). V was clipped by 6 bases and J by 4 bases, with 18 bases between them. The CDR3 contains 15 residues. The CDR3 region is CASRLLGASGTEAFF. The CDR3 coding sequence is TGTGCCAGCAGGCTCTTAGGGGCCTCAGGCACTGAAGCTTTCTTT.

The chain couples TRBV19 to TRBJ1-3; possibly TRBD1 for D (5 bases). With 3 bases removed from V and 0 bases from J, the gap between germline ends came to 12 bases. There are 16 residues in the CDR3. CDR1 and CDR2 from the germline V gene are LNHDA and SQIVND (reference sequence). In DNA, the CDR3 is TGTGCCAGTAGTATCAGGGATCTTTCCTCTGGAAACACCATATATTTT. It specifies CASSIRDLSSGNTIYF.

Many counts were recorded for this clonotype. The rearrangement joins TRBV2 to TRBJ2-1, with D possibly TRBD1 on 5 matching bases. From germline, CDR1 is SNHLY and CDR2 FYNNEI. V lost 6 bases, J lost 2 bases, and 14 bases lay in between. The CDR3 runs 15 residues. Here the CDR3 reads CASRRGQGPYNEQFF. CDR3 sequence (DNA): TGTGCCAGCAGGAGAGGCCAGGGTCCCTACAATGAGCAGTTCTTC.

With respect to this clonotype: The germline gene is not matched at one end of the junction; a read error may be the cause. The chain uses TRBV9 and TRBJ2-1; D unresolved. The CDR3 runs to 11 residues. Germline V gene data show CDR1 as SGDLS and CDR2 as YYNGEE. The CDR3: CASSVYNEQSF. CDR3 nucleotides: TGTGCCAGCAGCGTATACAATGAGCAGTCCTTC.

This sequence joins TRBV12-3 or TRBV12-4 and TRBJ1-2, with D possibly matching TRBD1 (6 bases). Trimming left V 3 bases short and J 5 bases short, with 16 bases between. The CDR3 spans 15 residues. This CDR3 is CASSLGAGERYGYTF. Written as DNA, the CDR3 is TGTGCCAGCAGTTTGGGGGCAGGGGAGCGATATGGCTACACCTTC.

Points on this clonotype: The germline gene is not matched at one end of the junction; a read error may be the cause. The rearrangement links TRBV4-2 to TRBJ2-3; 9 bases are shared with TRBD2. Per the germline V gene, CDR1 is LGHNA and CDR2 is YNFKEQ. The CDR3 loop spans 17 amino acids. The CDR3 coding sequence is TGTGCCAGCAGCCCTGATGGGAGCGGGAGGAGCATAGATACGCAGTATTTT. This encodes CASSPDGSGRSIDTQYF.

A few counts support this clonotype. It is likely a read error, because the conserved phenylalanine at the end of the CDR3 is missing. The chain has TRBV5-1 and TRBJ2-2; 10 bases map to TRBD1. V lost 3 bases and J lost 7; bases outside the gene matches: 6. CDR3 length: 15 amino acids. Germline V CDR1 and CDR2: SGHRS, YFSETQ. Here the CDR3 reads CASSSETGGGGELFL. In DNA form, the CDR3 reads TGCGCCAGCAGCTCGGAGACAGGGGGCGGCGGGGAGCTGTTTCTT.

The chain has TRBV7-7 and TRBJ2-1; tentatively, D is TRBD2 (6 bases). Germline V lookup: CDR1 SSHAT, CDR2 FNYEAQ (reference sequence). The germline V and J ends were trimmed by 0 bases and 9 bases, with 6 bases remaining between them. The CDR3 has 12 residues. CDR3 protein: CASSLAGGEQFF. DNA of the CDR3: TGTGCCAGCAGCTTAGCGGGGGGTGAGCAGTTCTTC.

V usage is TRBV20-1 and J usage is TRBJ2-7, with 8 nucleotides matching TRBD2. CDR3 size: 13 residues. Germline loops: CDR1 DFQATT, CDR2 SNEGSKA (reference sequence). V gave up 2 bases and J gave up 2 bases; unmatched junction bases: 2. CDR3 nucleotide sequence: TGCAGTGCTAGACGGGGGGGGGCCTACGAGCAGTACTTC. It specifies CSARRGGAYEQYF.

This clonotype appeared a few times. V gene TRBV27 combines with J gene TRBJ2-3; TRBD1 might be the D (6 bases). This CDR3 region has 16 residues. V was cut by 1 base and J by 3 bases, with 14 bases left in between. Per germline, CDR1 MNHEY and CDR2 SMNVEV (reference sequence). CDR3 region: CASSLFRGRGTDTQYF. In nucleotides, the CDR3 is TGTGCCAGCAGTTTATTCAGGGGTAGGGGGACAGATACGCAGTATTTT.

Notes on this clonotype: A much larger clone lies one base from this, so it may be a read error. The CDR3 region is CAGPDSLGTDTQYF. The CDR3 DNA reads TGTGCCGGCCCCGACAGCCTGGGGACAGATACGCAGTATTTT. This chain joins TRBV7-9 and TRBJ2-3; D is possibly TRBD1 (5 bases). Germline CDR1 is SEHNR and CDR2 is FQNEAQ (reference sequence). V was pared by 11 bases and J by 3 bases, with 18 bases between. This CDR3 region has 14 residues.